One and the same sample provided the 21 T cell receptor beta chains below, sequenced in a study of T cell responses to AZD1222 COVID-19 vaccine. Only in-frame clones appear in the TCRdb table, and some are missing; sequencing was by immunoSEQ multiplex PCR. The table has under 200,000 clones, about 89% seen once. The sample here was peripheral blood, taken on day 0 of AZD1222 vaccination. These receptors all come from an adult in good health.

The rearrangement uses TRBV6-5 and TRBJ2-2, with D perhaps given as TRBD1 or TRBD2 (6 bases each). The germline V and J ends were trimmed by 7 bases and 9 bases, with 18 bases remaining between them. Germline V gene sequence: CDR1 MNHEY, CDR2 SVGAGI. This CDR3 is 14 amino acids long. The CDR3 loop is CASTPMGGRRELFF. The CDR3 nucleotides are TGTGCCAGCACCCCAATGGGGGGCCGCAGGGAGCTGTTTTTT.

The chain has TRBV6-5 and TRBJ2-1; no clear D gene. In germline, CDR1 is MNHEY, CDR2 SVGAGI. The CDR3 extends over 16 amino acids. Trimming cost V 0 bases and J 2 bases, with 11 bases left between them. The CDR3 here is CASSYSSKRPYNEQFF. The CDR3 coding sequence is TGTGCCAGCAGTTACTCGTCAAAACGCCCCTACAATGAGCAGTTCTTC.

This chain connects TRBV11-3 to TRBJ2-2, with TRBD1 matching over 7 bases. The CDR3 has 13 amino acids. CDR1 and CDR2 (germline): SGHNT, YENEEA. The trim removed 6 bases at V and 5 bases at J, leaving 3 bases unmatched. CDR3 in DNA: TGTGCCAGCAGTCCGACAGGGACCGGGGAGCTGTTTTTT. Its translation is CASSPTGTGELFF.

The J gene is TRBJ2-3, the V gene TRBV6-4, with D hard to call. CDR3 length: 13 amino acids. Deletions cut 5 bases from V and 0 bases from J, with 6 bases between. CDR1 MRHNA and CDR2 SNTAGT come from the germline V gene. CDR3 nucleotide sequence: TGTGCCAGCAGTAAAATAAGCACAGATACGCAGTATTTT. As protein: CASSKISTDTQYF.

This clone was detected only once. The chain recombines TRBV12-3 or TRBV12-4 with TRBJ1-5; no clear D. Trimming pared 1 base from V and 6 bases from J, leaving 7 bases between. This CDR3 region has 13 residues. This CDR3 reads CASSLDQAQPQHF. The CDR3 coding sequence is TGTGCCAGCAGTTTAGACCAGGCTCAGCCCCAGCATTTT.

V usage is TRBV3-1 (or the pseudogene TRBV3-2) and J usage is TRBJ1-1; no clear D. Germline V gives CDR1 LGHDT, CDR2 YNNKEL (reference sequence). Trimming took 4 bases from V and 1 from J, leaving 7 bases between them. CDR3 length equals 13 residues. CDR3 sequence: CASSPLGNTEAFF. CDR3 DNA: TGTGCCAGCAGCCCTCTTGGGAACACTGAAGCTTTCTTT.

The V gene is TRBV11-2, the J gene TRBJ1-5; D unresolved. Trimming cost V 5 bases and J 5 bases, with 13 bases left between them. The CDR3 has 14 amino acids. Germline V gene sequence: CDR1 SGHAT, CDR2 FQNNGV. In DNA form, the CDR3 reads TGTGCCAGCAGCGACTCAGGTGGTTATCAGCCCCAGCATTTT. Its translation is CASSDSGGYQPQHF.

This clone was seen only once. This chain connects TRBV11-2 to TRBJ2-7; TRBD2 matches at 14 bases. Germline V lookup: CDR1 SGHAT, CDR2 FQNNGV. The CDR3 is 18 residues long. V shed 5 bases and J 5 bases; nucleotides not matched to a gene: 14. The CDR3 nucleotides read TGTGCCAGCAGCCATCTATATCCGGGACTAGCGGGAGACGACGAGCAGTACTTC. Its protein is CASSHLYPGLAGDDEQYF.

The chain employs TRBV5-1 and TRBJ1-2; D uncertain. The CDR3 is 13 amino acids. Looked up from germline, CDR1 is SGHRS and CDR2 is YFSETQ. The germline V and J ends were trimmed by 4 bases and 1 base, with 8 bases remaining between them. The chain's CDR3 is CASSEQVNYGYTF. CDR3 nucleotides: TGCGCCAGCAGCGAGCAGGTTAACTATGGCTACACCTTC.

In its sample, this clone was seen a few times. J is TRBJ2-1 and V is TRBV29-1; 10 bases map to TRBD2. V lost 6 bases to trimming and J lost 4 bases; unmatched junction nucleotides: 9. Germline V CDR1 and CDR2: SQVTM, ANQGSEA. This CDR3 has 15 residues. CDR3: CSVPRTSGSYNEQFF. The CDR3 DNA sequence: TGCAGCGTCCCCAGGACTAGCGGTTCTTACAATGAGCAGTTCTTC.

The chain joins TRBV21-1 to TRBJ1-1. TRBV21-1 has pseudogene status. The CDR3 covers 15 residues. In DNA form, the CDR3 reads TGTGCCAGCAGCAAAAATACCCCGTCGGTAGGCCTAGCTTTCTTT. It encodes CASSKNTPSVGLAFF.

The chain is built from TRBV5-6 and TRBJ2-1; TRBD2 matches 12 bases. The germline V gene has CDR1 SGHDT and CDR2 YYEEEE. The CDR3 has 15 amino acids. V was pared by 7 bases and J by 6 bases, with 8 bases of the junction left unmatched. The CDR3 is CASDLLAGGVNEQFF. CDR3 coding DNA: TGTGCCAGCGATTTACTAGCGGGGGGTGTCAATGAGCAGTTCTTC.

This chain connects TRBV9 to TRBJ1-6, with 8 positions matching TRBD1. In germline, CDR1 is SGDLS, CDR2 YYNGEE. The CDR3 runs to 16 residues. V gave up 4 bases and J gave up 1 base; unmatched junction bases: 4. The DNA for the CDR3 is TGTGCCAGCAGCCGAGACAGGGGTTCCTATAATTCACCCCTCCACTTT. Amino acid sequence: CASSRDRGSYNSPLHF.

The gene calls are TRBV27 and TRBJ2-5; tentative D call: TRBD1 (5 bases). In germline, CDR1 is MNHEY, CDR2 SMNVEV (reference sequence). The ends were cut back, 5 bases at V and 4 bases at J, with 11 bases in the middle. This CDR3 region has 13 residues. CDR3 protein: CASSHRIAETQYF. The DNA for the CDR3 is TGTGCCAGCAGTCACAGGATCGCAGAGACCCAGTACTTC.

CDR3 nucleotides: TGTGCCTGGAGTGTCGGGGTTGTCTATGGCTACACCTTC. It codes for CAWSVGVVYGYTF. The chain joins TRBV30 to TRBJ1-2; no clear D. With 0 bases removed from V and 4 bases from J, the gap between germline ends came to 9 bases. This CDR3 contains 13 residues. The V gene's germline CDR1 is GTSNPN and CDR2 SVGIG (reference sequence).

This chain uses TRBV6-1 with TRBJ1-5; D is uncertain. Looked up from germline, CDR1 is MNHNS and CDR2 is SASEGT. Trimming shortened V by 0 bases and J by 2 bases, and 5 bases separated the two germline ends. This CDR3 contains 14 residues. CDR3 nucleotide sequence: TGTGCCAGCAGTGAAGCGGTGGGCAATCAGCCCCAGCATTTT. It yields the protein CASSEAVGNQPQHF.

The count of this clone is one. V is TRBV4-1 and J is TRBJ1-1; TRBD1 is a possible D gene (6 bases). This CDR3 region has 15 residues. The V gene lost 6 bases and the J gene lost 8 bases, with 22 bases spanning the gap. Germline CDR1 MGHRA, CDR2 YSYEKL. This CDR3 is CASRDPVQGFLEAFF. The CDR3 DNA follows: TGCGCCAGCAGAGACCCAGTACAGGGTTTCCTAGAAGCTTTCTTT.

This chain joins TRBV5-5 and TRBJ2-3; TRBD1 might be the D (5 bases). The CDR3 is 15 residues long. Germline V lookup: CDR1 SGHKS, CDR2 YYEKEE (reference sequence). The V end was cut by 0 bases, the J end by 5 bases, with 13 bases between. The chain's CDR3 is CASSLAWQGIDTQYF. The CDR3 DNA is TGTGCCAGCAGCTTGGCCTGGCAGGGAATAGATACGCAGTATTTT.

The chain uses TRBV28 and TRBJ1-1; D remains ambiguous. The CDR3 length is 16 residues. Trimming stripped 3 bases from V and 2 bases from J, with 16 bases between. Germline lookup yields CDR1 MDHEN and CDR2 SYDVKM. This chain's CDR3 is CASSFTGRVLNTEAFF. The CDR3 nucleotides read TGTGCCAGCAGTTTCACGGGTCGGGTCTTAAACACTGAAGCTTTCTTT.

The chain has TRBV5-4 and TRBJ2-3, with D uncertain. Trimming pared 3 bases from V and 1 base from J, leaving 15 bases between. The CDR3 is 16 residues long. Germline-derived CDR1 and CDR2 are SGHNT and YYREEE (reference sequence). CDR3 region: CASSSRFLGGTDTQYF. As DNA, the CDR3 is TGTGCCAGCAGCTCTCGGTTTTTGGGTGGCACAGATACGCAGTATTTT.

The rearrangement links TRBV6-1 to TRBJ2-2; D is unclear. The CDR3 is 13 amino acids. Trimming took 2 bases from V and 8 from J, leaving 9 bases between them. Germline CDR1 and CDR2: MNHNS and SASEGT. This CDR3 reads CASSESPRGELFF. Written as DNA, the CDR3 is TGTGCCAGCAGTGAATCGCCGAGGGGGGAGCTGTTTTTT.